This T cell receptor beta chain was retrieved from a study of CD8+ T cells in alopecia areata. The CDR3 is made up of 16 amino acids. Treatment specified: oral pan-JAK inhibitor, 5-10 mg twice daily. cDNA reverse transcribed from extracted RNA served as the sequencing template. TCRdb keeps only in-frame clones here, not all; method: immunoSEQ multiplex PCR. The profile covers around 100,000 clones, with more than 75% appearing a single time and roughly 10% taken by the ten largest. This sequence was found in a human donor with alopecia areata. V is TRBV21-1 and J is TRBJ2-7; the table's D call of TRBD2 was not tested on the DNA. TRBV21-1 is tagged as a pseudogene. The source material was CD8+ T cells sorted from blood, sampled at approximately week 30, from a patient treated with tofacitinib. The DNA for the CDR3 is TGTGCCAGCAGCAAAGCGGGCGGGCGGGGGACCTACGAGCAGTACTTC. This sequence encodes CASSKAGGRGTYEQYF.